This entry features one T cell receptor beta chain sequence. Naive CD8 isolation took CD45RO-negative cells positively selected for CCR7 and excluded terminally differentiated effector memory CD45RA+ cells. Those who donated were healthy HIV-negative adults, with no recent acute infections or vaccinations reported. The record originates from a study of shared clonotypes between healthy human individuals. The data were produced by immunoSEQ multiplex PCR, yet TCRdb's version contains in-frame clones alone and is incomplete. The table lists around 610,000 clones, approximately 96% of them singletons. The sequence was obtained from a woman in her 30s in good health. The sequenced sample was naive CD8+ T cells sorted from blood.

The chain's CDR3 is CATDGDNQETQYF. The DNA for the CDR3 is TGTGCCACCGACGGGGACAACCAAGAGACCCAGTACTTC. The rearrangement uses TRBV6-6 and TRBJ2-5, with D perhaps matching TRBD1 (6 bases). CDR3 length: 13 residues. The V and J ends lost 10 bases and 0 bases respectively, with 12 bases between them. CDR1 MNHNY and CDR2 SVGAGI come from the germline V gene (reference sequence).